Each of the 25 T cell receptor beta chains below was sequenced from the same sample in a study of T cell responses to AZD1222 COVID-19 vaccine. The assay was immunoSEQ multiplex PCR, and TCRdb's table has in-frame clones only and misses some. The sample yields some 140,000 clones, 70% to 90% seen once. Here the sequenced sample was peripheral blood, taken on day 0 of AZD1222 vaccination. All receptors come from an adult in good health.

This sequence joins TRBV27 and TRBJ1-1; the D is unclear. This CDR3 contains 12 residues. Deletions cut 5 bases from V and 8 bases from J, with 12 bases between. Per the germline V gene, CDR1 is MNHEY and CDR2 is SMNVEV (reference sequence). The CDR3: CASSPGYSEAFF. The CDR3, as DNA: TGTGCCAGCAGTCCGGGTTACTCGGAAGCTTTCTTT.

The CDR3 nucleotides read TGTGCCAGCAGCCACCGGGCAGTTGCCGCCAAAAACATTCAGTACTTC. Translation: CASSHRAVAAKNIQYF. V gene TRBV6-2 or TRBV6-3 combines with J gene TRBJ2-4; D is uncertain. The V end lost 6 bases, the J end lost 1 base, and 16 bases lay between the germline ends. There are 16 residues in the CDR3. CDR1 and CDR2 (germline): MNHEY, SVGEGT.

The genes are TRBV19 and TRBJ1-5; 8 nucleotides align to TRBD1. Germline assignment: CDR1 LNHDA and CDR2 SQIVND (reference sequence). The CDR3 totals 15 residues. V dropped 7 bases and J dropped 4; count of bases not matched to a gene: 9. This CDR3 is CASTISGQENQPQHF. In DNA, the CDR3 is TGTGCCAGTACCATTTCGGGACAGGAAAATCAGCCCCAGCATTTT.

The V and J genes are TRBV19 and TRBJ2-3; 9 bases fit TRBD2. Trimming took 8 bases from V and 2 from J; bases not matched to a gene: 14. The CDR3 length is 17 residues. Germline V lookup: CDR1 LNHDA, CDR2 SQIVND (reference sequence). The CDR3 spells CASRLGTSKAYTDTQYF. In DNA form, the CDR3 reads TGTGCCAGTCGATTAGGGACTAGCAAAGCCTACACAGATACGCAGTATTTT.

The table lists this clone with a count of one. The CDR3 DNA follows: TGTGCCAGCAGTTTCTCAGGGAACTATAATTCACCCCTCCACTTT. This translates into CASSFSGNYNSPLHF. The gene calls are TRBV28 and TRBJ1-6; D is possibly TRBD1 (5 bases). Trimming pared 3 bases from V and 3 bases from J, leaving 9 bases between. The CDR3 covers 15 residues. Per germline, CDR1 MDHEN and CDR2 SYDVKM.

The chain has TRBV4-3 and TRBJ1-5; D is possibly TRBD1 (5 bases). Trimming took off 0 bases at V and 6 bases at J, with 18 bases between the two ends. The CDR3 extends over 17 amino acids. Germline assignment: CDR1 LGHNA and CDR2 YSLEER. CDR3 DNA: TGCGCCAGCAGCCAAGATCGCGTCGAGGGCAGGGCTCAGCCCCAGCATTTT. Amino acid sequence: CASSQDRVEGRAQPQHF.

This chain's CDR3 is CASSPIPALDYNEQFF. The CDR3 DNA reads as TGCGCCAGCAGCCCCATCCCCGCCTTGGACTACAATGAGCAGTTCTTC. V and J are TRBV5-1 and TRBJ2-1; D ambiguous. V was shortened by 4 bases and J by 3 bases, with 17 bases between the two germline ends. Germline V gene sequence: CDR1 SGHRS, CDR2 YFSETQ. This CDR3 is built from 16 residues.

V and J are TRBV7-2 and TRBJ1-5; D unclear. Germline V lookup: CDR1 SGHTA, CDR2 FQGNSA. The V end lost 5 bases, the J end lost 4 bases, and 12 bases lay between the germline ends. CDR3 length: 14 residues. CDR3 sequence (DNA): TGTGCCAGCAGCCCAAGTTGGTGGAATCAGCCCCAGCATTTT. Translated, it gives CASSPSWWNQPQHF.

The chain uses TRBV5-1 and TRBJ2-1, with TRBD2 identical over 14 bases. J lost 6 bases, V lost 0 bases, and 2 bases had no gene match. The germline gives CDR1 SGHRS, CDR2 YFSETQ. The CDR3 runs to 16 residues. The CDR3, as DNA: TGCGCCAGCAGCTTGGGTGGACTAGCGGGGGGCAATGAGCAGTTCTTC. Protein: CASSLGGLAGGNEQFF.

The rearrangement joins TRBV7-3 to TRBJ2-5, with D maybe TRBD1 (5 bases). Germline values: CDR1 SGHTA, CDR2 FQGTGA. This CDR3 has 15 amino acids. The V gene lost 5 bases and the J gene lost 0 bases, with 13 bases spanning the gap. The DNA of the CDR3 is TGTGCCAGCAGCCCAGACAGTTGGTACCAAGAGACCCAGTACTTC. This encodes CASSPDSWYQETQYF. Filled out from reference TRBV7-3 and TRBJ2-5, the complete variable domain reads GAGVSQTPSNKVTEKGKYVELRCDPISGHTALYWYRQSLGQGPEFLIYFQGTGAADDSGLPNDRFFAVRPEGSVSTLKIQRTERGDSAVYLCASSPDSWYQETQYFGPGTRLLVL.

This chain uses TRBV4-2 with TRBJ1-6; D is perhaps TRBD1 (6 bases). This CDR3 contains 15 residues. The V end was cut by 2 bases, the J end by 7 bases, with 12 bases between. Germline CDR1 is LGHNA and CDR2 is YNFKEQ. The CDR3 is CASSQRGEGNSPLHF. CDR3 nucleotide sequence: TGTGCCAGCAGCCAAAGGGGGGAAGGAAATTCACCCCTCCACTTT.

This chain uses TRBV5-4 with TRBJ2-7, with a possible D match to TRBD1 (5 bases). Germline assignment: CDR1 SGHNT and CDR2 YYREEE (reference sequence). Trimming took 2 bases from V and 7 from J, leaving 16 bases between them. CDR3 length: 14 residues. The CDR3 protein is CASSLNKLRQEQYF. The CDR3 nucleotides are TGTGCCAGCAGCTTAAATAAGCTCCGACAGGAGCAGTACTTC. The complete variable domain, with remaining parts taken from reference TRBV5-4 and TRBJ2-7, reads ETGVTQSPTHLIKTRGQQVTLRCSSQSGHNTVSWYQQALGQGPQFIFQYYREEENGRGNFPPRFSGLQFPNYSSELNVNALELDDSALYLCASSLNKLRQEQYFGPGTRLTVT.

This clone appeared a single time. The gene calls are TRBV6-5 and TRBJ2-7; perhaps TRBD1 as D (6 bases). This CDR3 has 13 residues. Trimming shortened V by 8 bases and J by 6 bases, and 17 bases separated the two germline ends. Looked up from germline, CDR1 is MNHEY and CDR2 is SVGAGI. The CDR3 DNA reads TGTGCCAGCCAAGACCAGGGGCTCGGCGAGCAGTACTTC. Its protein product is CASQDQGLGEQYF.

In DNA form, the CDR3 reads TGTGCCAGCAGCCCGGAGGGACACCGGTTAGAGACCCAGTACTTC. This sequence encodes CASSPEGHRLETQYF. V gene TRBV6-2 or TRBV6-3 combines with J gene TRBJ2-5; perhaps D is TRBD1 or TRBD2 (6 bases each). The V gene lost 6 bases and the J gene lost 4 bases, with 18 bases spanning the gap. The CDR3 has 15 amino acids. Looked up from germline, CDR1 is MNHEY and CDR2 is SVGEGT.

Here the CDR3 DNA reads TGTGCCAGCAGTAAAGCTGGGGCCAACGTCCTGACTTTC. Translated, it gives CASSKAGANVLTF. The chain uses TRBV6-2 or TRBV6-3 and TRBJ2-6, with D hard to call. The CDR3 runs 13 residues. V gave up 5 bases and J gave up 2 bases, with 4 bases separating them. Germline CDR1 MNHEY, CDR2 SVGEGT.

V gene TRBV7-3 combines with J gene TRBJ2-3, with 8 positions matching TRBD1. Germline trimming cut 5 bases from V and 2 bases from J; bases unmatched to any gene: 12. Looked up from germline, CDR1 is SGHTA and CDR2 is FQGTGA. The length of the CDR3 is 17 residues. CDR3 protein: CASSPYRDRKTTDTQYF. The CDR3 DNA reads TGTGCCAGCAGCCCCTACCGGGACAGGAAGACCACAGATACGCAGTATTTT.

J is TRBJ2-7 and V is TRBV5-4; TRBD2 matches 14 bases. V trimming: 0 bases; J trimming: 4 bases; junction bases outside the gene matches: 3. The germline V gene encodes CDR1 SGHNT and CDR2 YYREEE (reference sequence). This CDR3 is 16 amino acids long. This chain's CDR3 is CASSLGGTSGRYEQYF. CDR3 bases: TGTGCCAGCAGCTTGGGGGGGACTAGCGGGAGATACGAGCAGTACTTC.

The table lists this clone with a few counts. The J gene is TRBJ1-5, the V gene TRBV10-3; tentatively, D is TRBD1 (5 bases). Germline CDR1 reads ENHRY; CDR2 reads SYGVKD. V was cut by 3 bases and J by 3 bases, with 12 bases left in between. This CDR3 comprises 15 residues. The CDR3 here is CAISDEGHHNQPQHF. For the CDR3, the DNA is TGTGCCATCAGTGATGAAGGACACCACAATCAGCCCCAGCATTTT.

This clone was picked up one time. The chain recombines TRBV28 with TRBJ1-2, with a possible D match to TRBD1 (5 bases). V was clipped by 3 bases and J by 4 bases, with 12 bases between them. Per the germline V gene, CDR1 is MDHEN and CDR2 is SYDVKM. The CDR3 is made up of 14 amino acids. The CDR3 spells CASSLPGGGYGYTF. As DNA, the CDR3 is TGTGCCAGCAGTTTGCCGGGTGGGGGCTATGGCTACACCTTC.

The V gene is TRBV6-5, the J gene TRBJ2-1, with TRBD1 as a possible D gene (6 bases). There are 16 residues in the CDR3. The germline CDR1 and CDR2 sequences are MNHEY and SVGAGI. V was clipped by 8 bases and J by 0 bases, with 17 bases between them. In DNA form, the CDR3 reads TGTGCCAGCGGTAACTACTGGACAGCCTCCTACAATGAGCAGTTCTTC. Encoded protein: CASGNYWTASYNEQFF.

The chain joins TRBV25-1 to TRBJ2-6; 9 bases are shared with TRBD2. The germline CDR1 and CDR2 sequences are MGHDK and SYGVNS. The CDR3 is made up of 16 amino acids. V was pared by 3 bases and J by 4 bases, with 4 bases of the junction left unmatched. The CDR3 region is CASSELAGAGANVLTF. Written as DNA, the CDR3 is TGTGCCAGCAGTGAGTTAGCGGGGGCAGGGGCCAACGTCCTGACTTTC.

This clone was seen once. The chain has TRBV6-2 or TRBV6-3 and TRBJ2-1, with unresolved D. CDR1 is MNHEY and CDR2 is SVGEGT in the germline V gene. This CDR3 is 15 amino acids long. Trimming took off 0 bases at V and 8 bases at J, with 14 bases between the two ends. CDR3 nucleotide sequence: TGTGCCAGCAGTTACTCTCTAGGTGTGAGACATGAGCAGTTCTTC. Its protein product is CASSYSLGVRHEQFF.

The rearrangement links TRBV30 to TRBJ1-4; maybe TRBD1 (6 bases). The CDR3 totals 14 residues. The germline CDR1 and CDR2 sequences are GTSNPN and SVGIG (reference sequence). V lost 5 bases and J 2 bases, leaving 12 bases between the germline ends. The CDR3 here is CAWSRGATNEKLFF. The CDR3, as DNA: TGTGCCTGGTCCCGGGGGGCGACTAATGAAAAACTGTTTTTT.

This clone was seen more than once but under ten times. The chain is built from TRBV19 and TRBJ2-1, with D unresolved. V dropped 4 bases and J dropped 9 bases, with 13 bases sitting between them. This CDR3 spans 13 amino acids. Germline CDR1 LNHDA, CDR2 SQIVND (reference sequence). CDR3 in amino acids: CASSKGLRGEQFF. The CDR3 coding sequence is TGTGCCAGTAGTAAAGGCCTTCGTGGTGAGCAGTTCTTC. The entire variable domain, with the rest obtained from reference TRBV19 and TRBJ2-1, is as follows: DGGITQSPKYLFRKEGQNVTLSCEQNLNHDAMYWYRQDPGQGLRLIYYSQIVNDFQKGDIAEGYSVSREKKESFPLTVTSAQKNPTAFYLCASSKGLRGEQFFGPGTRLTVL.

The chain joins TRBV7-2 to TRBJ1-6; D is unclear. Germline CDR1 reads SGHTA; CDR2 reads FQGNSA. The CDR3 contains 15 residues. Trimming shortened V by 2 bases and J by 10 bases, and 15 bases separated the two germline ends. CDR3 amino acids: CASSLWPGMGSPLHF. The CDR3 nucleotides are TGTGCCAGCAGCTTATGGCCGGGAATGGGGTCACCCCTCCACTTT.